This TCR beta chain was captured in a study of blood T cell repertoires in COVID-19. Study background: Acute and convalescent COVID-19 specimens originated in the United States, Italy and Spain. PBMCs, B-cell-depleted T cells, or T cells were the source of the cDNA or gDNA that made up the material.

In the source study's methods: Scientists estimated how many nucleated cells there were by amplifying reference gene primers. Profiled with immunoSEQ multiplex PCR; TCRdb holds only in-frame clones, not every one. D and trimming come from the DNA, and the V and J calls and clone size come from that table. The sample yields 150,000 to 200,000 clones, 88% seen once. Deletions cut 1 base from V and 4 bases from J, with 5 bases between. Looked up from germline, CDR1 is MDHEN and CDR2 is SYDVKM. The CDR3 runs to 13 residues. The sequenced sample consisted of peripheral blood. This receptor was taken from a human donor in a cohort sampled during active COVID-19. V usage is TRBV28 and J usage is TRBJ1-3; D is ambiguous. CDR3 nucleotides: TGTGCCAGCAGTTTATTACAGGGAAACACCATATATTTT. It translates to CASSLLQGNTIYF.